One T cell receptor beta chain is described in this entry. What it binds is unknown. The entry originates in a study of cytomegalovirus exposure and HLA in healthy donors. The study, taken as a whole, reports: Presence/absence analyses assumed roughly uniform sequencing depth across donors. Rarity marked most TCR sequences, yet some public TCRs occurred in many donors. In an earlier analysis, productive rearrangement rates for most beta V segments clustered near 87% or 30%.

CDR3 size: 13 residues. Trimming removed 2 bases from V and 7 bases from J, with 11 bases in between. Germline loops: CDR1 KGHSH, CDR2 LQKENI. A multiplex PCR was run with 60 Vbeta primers and 13 Jbeta primers. Profiled with immunoSEQ multiplex PCR; TCRdb holds only in-frame clones, not every one. The sample has over 150,000 clones, roughly 80% seen once. This receptor was obtained from a male donor in good health and CMV-seronegative. The chain joins TRBV18 to TRBJ1-2, with D possibly being TRBD1 (6 bases). The material sequenced was PBMCs. The CDR3 region is CASSPDSRGGYTF. CDR3 nucleotide sequence: TGTGCCAGCTCACCAGACAGCAGGGGTGGCTACACCTTC.